Below, 15 T cell receptor beta chains from the same sample are listed, as sequenced in a study of cytomegalovirus exposure and HLA in healthy donors. The PCR had 60 Vbeta and 13 Jbeta primers. Assay: immunoSEQ multiplex PCR; the TCRdb copy retains only in-frame clones and omits some. The sample has over 85,000 clones, 73% seen once. The sample consisted of PBMCs. These receptors originate from a man aged 35-49 years in good health and CMV-seronegative.

The chain is built from TRBV9 and TRBJ2-1; the match to TRBD2 covers 8 bases. In germline, CDR1 is SGDLS, CDR2 YYNGEE. CDR3 length equals 16 residues. The V segment lost 3 bases and the J segment 8 bases; nucleotides outside the gene matches: 13. The CDR3 here is CASSAEVAGTVDEQFF. The CDR3 bases are TGTGCCAGCAGCGCCGAGGTAGCGGGGACTGTAGATGAGCAGTTCTTC.

This clone has more than one count but fewer than ten. This chain uses TRBV10-3 with TRBJ2-3; TRBD2 agrees at 8 bases. The CDR3 is made up of 15 amino acids. Germline V gene data show CDR1 as ENHRY and CDR2 as SYGVKD. Losses at the gene ends were 6 bases for V and 1 base for J; bases not matched to a gene: 6. CDR3 sequence reads: CAISGVSGGTDTQYF. Here the CDR3 DNA reads TGTGCCATCAGCGGTGTTAGCGGGGGCACAGATACGCAGTATTTT.

The V gene is TRBV7-9, the J gene TRBJ2-3; 8 bases line up with TRBD2. The CDR3 runs 15 residues. The V gene's germline CDR1 is SEHNR and CDR2 FQNEAQ (reference sequence). V shed 4 bases, J shed 2 bases, and the junction held 5 bases outside the gene matches. The DNA for the CDR3 is TGTGCCAGCAGCTCAATAGCGGGGATCACAGATACGCAGTATTTT. Protein sequence: CASSSIAGITDTQYF.

The chain carries TRBV9 and TRBJ2-2; D uncertain. Germline CDR1 and CDR2: SGDLS and YYNGEE. The V gene lost 0 bases and the J gene lost 1 base, with 19 bases spanning the gap. This CDR3 contains 19 residues. The CDR3 bases are TGTGCCAGCAGCGTAGCTCTAACTAACCCTAATTGGAACACCGGGGAGCTGTTTTTT. Amino acid sequence: CASSVALTNPNWNTGELFF.

Comments on this clone: A read error may account for a junction end that differs from germline. The chain couples TRBV11-3 to TRBJ2-1, with 11 bases aligning to TRBD1. Germline loops: CDR1 SGHNT, CDR2 YENEEA. The CDR3 extends over 14 amino acids. As DNA, the CDR3 is TGTGCCAGCAGCTTAGGGACAGGGGGCGATGACCAGTTCTTC. Translated, it gives CASSLGTGGDDQFF.

The chain carries TRBV4-3 and TRBJ1-3; D might be TRBD1 (5 bases). The CDR3 covers 17 residues. From germline, CDR1 is LGHNA and CDR2 YSLEER. V shed 4 bases and J shed 0 bases, with 16 bases lying between them. CDR3 in amino acids: CASSRFLGGSSGNTIYF. CDR3 in DNA: TGCGCCAGCAGCCGATTCTTGGGGGGGAGCTCTGGAAACACCATATATTTT.

The genes are TRBV4-1 and TRBJ1-2; no firm D call. The V and J ends lost 0 bases and 6 bases respectively, with 14 bases between them. The CDR3 covers 15 residues. Per germline, CDR1 MGHRA and CDR2 YSYEKL. In DNA, the CDR3 is TGCGCCAGCAGCCAAGACCTAACTCTAGTCCATGGCTACACCTTC. Its translation: CASSQDLTLVHGYTF.

CDR3 region: CASSQEIGVYETQYF. CDR3 bases: TGCGCCAGCAGCCAAGAAATAGGAGTGTACGAGACCCAGTACTTC. V is TRBV4-1 and J is TRBJ2-5; D unclear. The CDR3 has 15 amino acids. Germline V gene data show CDR1 as MGHRA and CDR2 as YSYEKL. The V gene lost 0 bases and the J gene lost 5 bases, with 13 bases spanning the gap.

V is TRBV6-1 and J is TRBJ2-7; TRBD1 aligns across 8 bases. Germline CDR1 and CDR2: MNHNS and SASEGT. V was clipped by 5 bases and J by 2 bases; unmatched bases: 5. The length of the CDR3 is 14 residues. DNA for the CDR3: TGTGCCAGCAGTCAGGGGGCGATGACCTACGAGCAGTACTTC. Residues: CASSQGAMTYEQYF.

This chain joins TRBV21-1 and TRBJ1-2; TRBD1, as called in the table, went unchecked against the DNA. TRBV21-1 is a pseudogene locus. The CDR3 consists of 16 residues. As DNA, the CDR3 is TGTGCCAGCAGCAAAGCGAGGACAGGGGTTATTGATGGCTACACCTTC. Its protein is CASSKARTGVIDGYTF.

This chain joins TRBV4-3 and TRBJ2-7; TRBD1 matches at 7 bases. The germline V gene encodes CDR1 LGHNA and CDR2 YSLEER. This CDR3 has 15 residues. V gave up 4 bases and J gave up 1 base; unmatched junction bases: 7. The CDR3, as DNA: TGCGCCAGCAGCCTCCCGGACAGGATATCCTACGAGCAGTACTTC. Translation gives CASSLPDRISYEQYF.

The V gene is TRBV6-6, the J gene TRBJ2-7; 9 bases line up with TRBD1. The germline V gene encodes CDR1 MNHNY and CDR2 SVGAGI (reference sequence). V was clipped by 5 bases and J by 2 bases; unmatched bases: 7. This CDR3 has 15 residues. The CDR3: CASSRTRDRAYEQYF. CDR3 coding DNA: TGTGCCAGCAGTAGGACCCGGGACAGGGCCTACGAGCAGTACTTC.

The V call is TRBV7-9, the J call TRBJ2-7; 10 positions match TRBD1. V dropped 10 bases and J dropped 4; count of bases not matched to a gene: 7. The CDR3 covers 13 residues. The germline CDR1 and CDR2 sequences are SEHNR and FQNEAQ (reference sequence). Here the CDR3 reads CATDGTGVYEQYF. The CDR3 bases are TGTGCCACTGATGGGACAGGGGTGTACGAGCAGTACTTC.

This chain links TRBV11-1 with TRBJ2-2; D may be TRBD2 (5 bases). The germline V and J ends were trimmed by 5 bases and 3 bases, with 10 bases remaining between them. CDR3 length equals 14 residues. The V gene's germline CDR1 is SGHAT and CDR2 FQDESV (reference sequence). CDR3 bases: TGTGCCAGCAGCCCCGGGGTGGACACCGGGGAGCTGTTTTTT. Translating it yields CASSPGVDTGELFF.

In DNA, the CDR3 is TGTGCCACCAGGAATGCAGGGGGCGCGGGCTACACCTTC. It yields the protein CATRNAGGAGYTF. The chain joins TRBV15 to TRBJ1-2; 8 positions agree with TRBD1. Germline loops: CDR1 LNHNV, CDR2 YYDKDF (reference sequence). J lost 8 bases, V lost 6 bases, and 8 bases had no gene match. The CDR3 runs to 13 residues. Drawing the rest from reference TRBV15 and TRBJ1-2, the complete variable domain is DAMVIQNPRYQVTQFGKPVTLSCSQTLNHNVMYWYQQKSSQAPKLLFHYYDKDFNNEADTPDNFQSRRPNTSFCFLDIRSPGLGDTAMYLCATRNAGGAGYTFGSGTRLTVV.